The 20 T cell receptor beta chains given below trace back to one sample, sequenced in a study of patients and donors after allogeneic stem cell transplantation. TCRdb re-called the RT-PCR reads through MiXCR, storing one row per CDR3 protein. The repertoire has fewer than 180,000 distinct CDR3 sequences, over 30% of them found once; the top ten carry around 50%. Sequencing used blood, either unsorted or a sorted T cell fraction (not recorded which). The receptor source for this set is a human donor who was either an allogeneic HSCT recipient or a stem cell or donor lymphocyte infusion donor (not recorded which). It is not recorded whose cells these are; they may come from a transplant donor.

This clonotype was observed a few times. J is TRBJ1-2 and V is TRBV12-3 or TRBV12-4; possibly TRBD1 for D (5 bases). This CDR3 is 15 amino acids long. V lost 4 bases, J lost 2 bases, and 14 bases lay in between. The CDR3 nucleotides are TGTGCCAGCAGTTCACCATCGACAGCAAACTATGGCTACACCTTC. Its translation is CASSSPSTANYGYTF.

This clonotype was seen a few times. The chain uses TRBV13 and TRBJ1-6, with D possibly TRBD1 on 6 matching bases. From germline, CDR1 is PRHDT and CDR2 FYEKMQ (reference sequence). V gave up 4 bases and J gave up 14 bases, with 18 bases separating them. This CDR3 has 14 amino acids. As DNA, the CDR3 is TGTGCCAGCAGCTCGCCGACCCAGGGGTTGACCCTCCACTTT. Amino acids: CASSSPTQGLTLHF. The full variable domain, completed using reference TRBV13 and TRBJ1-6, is AAGVIQSPRHLIKEKRETATLKCYPIPRHDTVYWYQQGPGQDPQFLISFYEKMQSDKGSIPDRFSAQQFSDYHSELNMSSLELGDSALYFCASSSPTQGLTLHFGNGTRLTVT.

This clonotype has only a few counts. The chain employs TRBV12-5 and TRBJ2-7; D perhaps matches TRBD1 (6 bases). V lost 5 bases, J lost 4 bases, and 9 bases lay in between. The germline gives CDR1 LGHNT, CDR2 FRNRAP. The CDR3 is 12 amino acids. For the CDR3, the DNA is TGTGCTAGTGGTCCCGACAGGTACGAGCAGTACTTC. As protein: CASGPDRYEQYF.

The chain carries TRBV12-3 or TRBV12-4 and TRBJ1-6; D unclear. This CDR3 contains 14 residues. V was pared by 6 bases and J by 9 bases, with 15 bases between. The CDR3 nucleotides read TGTGCCAGCAGCCTCGCTGGCCAAGGTTCACCCCTCCACTTT. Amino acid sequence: CASSLAGQGSPLHF.

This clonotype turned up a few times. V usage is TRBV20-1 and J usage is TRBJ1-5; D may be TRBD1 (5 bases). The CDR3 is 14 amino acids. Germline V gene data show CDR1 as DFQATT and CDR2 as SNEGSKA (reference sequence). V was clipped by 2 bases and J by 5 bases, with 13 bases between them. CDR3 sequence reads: CSARIGAGYQPQHF. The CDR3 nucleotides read TGCAGTGCTAGAATCGGGGCAGGGTATCAGCCCCAGCATTTT.

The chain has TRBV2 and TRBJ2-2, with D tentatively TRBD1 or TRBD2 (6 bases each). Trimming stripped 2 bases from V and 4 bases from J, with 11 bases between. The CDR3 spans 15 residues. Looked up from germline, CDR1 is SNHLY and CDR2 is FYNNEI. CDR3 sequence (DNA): TGTGCCAGCAGTGAAATCCGGGGGCGCACCGGGGAGCTGTTTTTT. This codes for CASSEIRGRTGELFF.

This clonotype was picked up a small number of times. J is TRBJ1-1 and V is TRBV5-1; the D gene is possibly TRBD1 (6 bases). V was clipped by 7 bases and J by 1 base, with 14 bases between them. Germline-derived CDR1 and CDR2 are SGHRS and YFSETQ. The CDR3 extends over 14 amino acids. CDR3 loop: CASVKGGENTEAFF. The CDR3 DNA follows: TGCGCCAGCGTCAAGGGGGGCGAGAACACTGAAGCTTTCTTT.

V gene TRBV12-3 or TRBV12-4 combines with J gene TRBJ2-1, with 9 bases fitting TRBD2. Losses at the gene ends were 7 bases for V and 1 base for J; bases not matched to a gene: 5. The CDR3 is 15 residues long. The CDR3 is CASTTSGGSYNEQFF. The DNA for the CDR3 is TGTGCCAGCACCACAAGCGGGGGGTCCTACAATGAGCAGTTCTTC.

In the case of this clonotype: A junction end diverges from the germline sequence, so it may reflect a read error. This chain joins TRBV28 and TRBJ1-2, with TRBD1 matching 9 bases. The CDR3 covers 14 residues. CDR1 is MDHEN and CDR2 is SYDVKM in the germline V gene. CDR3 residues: CVSTFGDRDYGYTF. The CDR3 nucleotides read TGTGTCAGCACCTTCGGGGACAGGGACTATGGCTACACCTTC.

The CDR3 region has the DNA TGCAGCCCCCCCGGGGGGGACGAGACGTATGGCTACACCTTC. Translating gives CSPPGGDETYGYTF. The rearrangement links TRBV20-1 to TRBJ1-2; D may be TRBD1 (5 bases). Germline loops: CDR1 DFQATT, CDR2 SNEGSKA (reference sequence). The CDR3 has 14 residues.

The CDR3 DNA follows: TGCAGTGGCCTCGAGGTCCAGAATTCACCCCTCCACTTT. The encoded protein is CSGLEVQNSPLHF. The V gene is TRBV20-1, the J gene TRBJ1-6; no reliable D call. Trimming stripped 7 bases from V and 7 bases from J, with 14 bases between. CDR1 is DFQATT and CDR2 is SNEGSKA in the germline V gene (reference sequence). The CDR3 covers 13 residues.

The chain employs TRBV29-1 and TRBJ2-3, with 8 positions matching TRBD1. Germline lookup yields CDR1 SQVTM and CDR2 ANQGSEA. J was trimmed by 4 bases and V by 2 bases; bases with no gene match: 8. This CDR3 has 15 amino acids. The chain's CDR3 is CSVEILTGAPDTQYF. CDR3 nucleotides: TGCAGCGTTGAAATTCTGACAGGGGCCCCAGATACGCAGTATTTT.

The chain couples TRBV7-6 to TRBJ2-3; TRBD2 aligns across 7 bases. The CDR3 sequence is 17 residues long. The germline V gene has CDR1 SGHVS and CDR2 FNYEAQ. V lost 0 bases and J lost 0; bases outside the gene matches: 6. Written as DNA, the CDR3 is TGTGCCAGCAGCTTAGCGGGAGCGGGGTCGAGCACAGATACGCAGTATTTT. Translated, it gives CASSLAGAGSSTDTQYF.

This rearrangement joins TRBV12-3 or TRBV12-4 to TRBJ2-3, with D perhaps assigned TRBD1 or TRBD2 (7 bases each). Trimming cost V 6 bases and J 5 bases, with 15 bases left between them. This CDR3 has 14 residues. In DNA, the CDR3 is TGTGCCAGCAGATATGACAGGGAGGGAGATACGCAGTATTTT. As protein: CASRYDREGDTQYF.

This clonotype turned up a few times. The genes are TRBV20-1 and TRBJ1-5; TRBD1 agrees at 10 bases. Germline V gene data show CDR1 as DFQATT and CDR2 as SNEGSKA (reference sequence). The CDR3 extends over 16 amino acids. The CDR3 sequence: CSADRGGLRGNQPQHF. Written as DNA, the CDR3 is TGCAGCGCGGACAGGGGGGGCCTTCGTGGCAATCAGCCCCAGCATTTT.

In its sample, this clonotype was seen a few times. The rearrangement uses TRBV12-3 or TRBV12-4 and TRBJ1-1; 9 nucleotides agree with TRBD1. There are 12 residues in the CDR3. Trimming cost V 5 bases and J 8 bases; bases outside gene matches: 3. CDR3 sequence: CASSPGTGEAFF. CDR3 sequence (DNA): TGTGCCAGCAGTCCCGGGACAGGGGAAGCTTTCTTT.

CDR3 residues: CSAISQGADYGYTF. The CDR3 nucleotides are TGCAGTGCGATATCTCAGGGGGCAGACTATGGCTACACCTTC. This chain uses TRBV20-1 with TRBJ1-2, with 8 bases lining up with TRBD1. The germline CDR1 and CDR2 sequences are DFQATT and SNEGSKA (reference sequence). Trimming removed 6 bases from V and 3 bases from J; junction bases left unmatched: 9. CDR3 length: 14 amino acids.

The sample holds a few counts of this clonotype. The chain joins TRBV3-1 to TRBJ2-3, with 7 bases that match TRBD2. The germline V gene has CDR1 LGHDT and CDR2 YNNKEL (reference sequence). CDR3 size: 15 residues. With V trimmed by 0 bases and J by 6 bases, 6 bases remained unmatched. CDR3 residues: CASSQDGLVGDTQYF. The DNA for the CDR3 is TGTGCCAGCAGCCAAGACGGACTAGTGGGCGATACGCAGTATTTT.

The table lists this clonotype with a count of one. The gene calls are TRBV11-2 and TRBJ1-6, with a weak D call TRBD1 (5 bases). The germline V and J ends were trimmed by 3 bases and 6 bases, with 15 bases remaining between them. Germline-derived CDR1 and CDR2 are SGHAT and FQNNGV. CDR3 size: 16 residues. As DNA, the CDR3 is TGTGCCAGCAGCTTCCCAAGGGGAGCTTTTAATTCACCCCTCCACTTT. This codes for CASSFPRGAFNSPLHF.

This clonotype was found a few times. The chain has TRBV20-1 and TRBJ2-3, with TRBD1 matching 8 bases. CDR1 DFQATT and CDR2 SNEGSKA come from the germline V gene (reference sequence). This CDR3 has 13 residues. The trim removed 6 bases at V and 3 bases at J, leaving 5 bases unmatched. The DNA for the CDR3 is TGCAGTGCATACGACAGGGGAACAGATACGCAGTATTTT. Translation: CSAYDRGTDTQYF.